One sample yielded the 5 T cell receptor beta chains listed below, sequenced in a study of blood T cell repertoires in COVID-19. Some clones are missing from TCRdb's copy, which holds only in-frame ones; the method was immunoSEQ multiplex PCR. This repertoire shows 200,000 to 300,000 clones, about 91% found once; its top ten account for 2.5%. The sample was PBMCs or T cells enriched from blood (not recorded which). The receptors shown here come from a woman aged 35 to 49 with acute COVID-19.

The J gene is TRBJ1-1, the V gene TRBV9; D may be TRBD1 (5 bases). V gave up 3 bases and J gave up 0 bases, with 12 bases separating them. CDR1 and CDR2 (germline): SGDLS, YYNGEE. The CDR3 spans 15 residues. The DNA of the CDR3 is TGTGCCAGCAGCGCCCTGGCAGGGATGAACACTGAAGCTTTCTTT. It encodes CASSALAGMNTEAFF.

In DNA form, the CDR3 reads TGCGCCAGCAGCCAGGGGACAACTGAAGCTTTCTTT. This codes for CASSQGTTEAFF. The chain uses TRBV4-1 and TRBJ1-1; tentative D call: TRBD1 (6 bases). The CDR3 is made up of 12 amino acids. The germline CDR1 and CDR2 sequences are MGHRA and YSYEKL. Trimming took 3 bases from V and 5 from J, leaving 7 bases between them.

V and J are TRBV7-2 and TRBJ1-2; 8 nucleotides match TRBD1. CDR3 size: 14 residues. In germline, CDR1 is SGHTA, CDR2 FQGNSA. V shed 1 base and J 4 bases; nucleotides not matched to a gene: 2. This CDR3 is CASSLGTGSYGYTF. CDR3 sequence (DNA): TGTGCCAGCAGCTTAGGGACAGGGTCCTATGGCTACACCTTC.

V and J are TRBV7-9 and TRBJ1-2; no clear D gene. There are 13 residues in the CDR3. V gave up 5 bases and J gave up 0 bases, with 7 bases separating them. Germline V gene lookup returns CDR1 SEHNR and CDR2 FQNEAQ (reference sequence). CDR3 loop: CASSRGSNYGYTF. In nucleotides, the CDR3 is TGTGCCAGCAGCAGAGGATCTAACTATGGCTACACCTTC.

The chain uses TRBV5-5 and TRBJ1-3; D gene uncertain. The CDR3 runs to 15 residues. V was trimmed by 4 bases and J by 2 bases, leaving 13 bases between them. Germline CDR1 reads SGHKS; CDR2 reads YYEKEE (reference sequence). CDR3 nucleotide sequence: TGTGCCAGCAGCCAGGAAGTTAGGACTGGAAACACCATATATTTT. This sequence encodes CASSQEVRTGNTIYF. Using reference TRBV5-5 and TRBJ1-3 for the parts outside the CDR3, the full variable domain is DAGVTQSPTHLIKTRGQQVTLRCSPISGHKSVSWYQQVLGQGPQFIFQYYEKEERGRGNFPDRFSARQFPNYSSELNVNALLLGDSALYLCASSQEVRTGNTIYFGEGSWLTVV.